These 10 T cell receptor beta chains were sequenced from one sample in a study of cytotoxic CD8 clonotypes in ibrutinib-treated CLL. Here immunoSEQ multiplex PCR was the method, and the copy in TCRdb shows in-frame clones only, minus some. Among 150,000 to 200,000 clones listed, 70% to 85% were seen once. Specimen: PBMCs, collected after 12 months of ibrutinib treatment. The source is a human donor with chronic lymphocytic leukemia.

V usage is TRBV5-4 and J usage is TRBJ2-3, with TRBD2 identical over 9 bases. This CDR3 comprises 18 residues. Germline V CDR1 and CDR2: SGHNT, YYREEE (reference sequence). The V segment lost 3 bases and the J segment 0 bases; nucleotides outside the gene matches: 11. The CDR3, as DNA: TGTGCCAGCAGCTCCTCGCTGATAGCGGGGGCTAGCACAGATACGCAGTATTTT. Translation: CASSSSLIAGASTDTQYF.

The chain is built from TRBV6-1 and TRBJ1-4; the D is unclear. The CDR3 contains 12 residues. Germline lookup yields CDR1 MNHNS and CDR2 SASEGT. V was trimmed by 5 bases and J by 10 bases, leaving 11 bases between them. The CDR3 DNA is TGTGCCAGCAGTCACGCGGAGGGAAAACTGTTTTTT. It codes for CASSHAEGKLFF.

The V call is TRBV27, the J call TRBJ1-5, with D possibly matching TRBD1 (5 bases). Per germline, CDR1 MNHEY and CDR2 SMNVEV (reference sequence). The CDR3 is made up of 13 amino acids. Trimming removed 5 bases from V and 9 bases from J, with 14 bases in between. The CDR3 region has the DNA TGTGCCAGCAGTCCCGGGACCAGCAGGCCCCAGCATTTT. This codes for CASSPGTSRPQHF.

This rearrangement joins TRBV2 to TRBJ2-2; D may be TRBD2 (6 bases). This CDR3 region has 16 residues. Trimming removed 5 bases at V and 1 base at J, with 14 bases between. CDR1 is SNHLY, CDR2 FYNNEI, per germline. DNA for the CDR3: TGTGCCAGCAGTTCTCTGTCTAGCGAGAACACCGGGGAGCTGTTTTTT. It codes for CASSSLSSENTGELFF.

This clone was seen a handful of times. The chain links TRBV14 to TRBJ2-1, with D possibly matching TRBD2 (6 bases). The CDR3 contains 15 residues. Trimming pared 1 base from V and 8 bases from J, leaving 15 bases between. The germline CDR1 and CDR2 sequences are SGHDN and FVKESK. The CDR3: CASSQVGLNSDEQFF. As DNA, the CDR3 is TGTGCCAGCAGCCAAGTGGGACTGAACTCCGATGAGCAGTTCTTC.

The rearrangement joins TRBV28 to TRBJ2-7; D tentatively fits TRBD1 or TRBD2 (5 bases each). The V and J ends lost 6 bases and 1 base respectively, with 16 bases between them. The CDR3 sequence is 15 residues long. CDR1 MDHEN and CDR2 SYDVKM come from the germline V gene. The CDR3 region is CASRPVTGASYEQYF. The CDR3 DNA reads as TGTGCCAGCAGACCAGTAACCGGGGCATCCTACGAGCAGTACTTC.

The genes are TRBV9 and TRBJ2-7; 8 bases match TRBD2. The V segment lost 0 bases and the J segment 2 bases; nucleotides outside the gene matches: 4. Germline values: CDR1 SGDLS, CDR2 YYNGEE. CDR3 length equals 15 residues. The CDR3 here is CASSVDLSGAYEQYF. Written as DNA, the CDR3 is TGTGCCAGCAGCGTAGATCTTAGCGGGGCCTACGAGCAGTACTTC.

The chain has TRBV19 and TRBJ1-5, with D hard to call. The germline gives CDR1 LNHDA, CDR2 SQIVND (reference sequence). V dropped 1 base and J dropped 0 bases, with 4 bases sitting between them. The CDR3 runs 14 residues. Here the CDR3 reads CASSIGNSNQPQHF. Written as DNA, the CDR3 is TGTGCCAGTAGTATAGGGAATAGCAATCAGCCCCAGCATTTT.

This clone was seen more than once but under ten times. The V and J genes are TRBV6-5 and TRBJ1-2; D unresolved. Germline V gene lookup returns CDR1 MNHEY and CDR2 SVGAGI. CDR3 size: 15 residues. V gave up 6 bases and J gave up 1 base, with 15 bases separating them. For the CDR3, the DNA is TGTGCCAGCAGGAAAAACAGCGACCTTAACTATGGCTACACCTTC. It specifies CASRKNSDLNYGYTF.

CDR3: CASSSGGSSYNEQFF. The CDR3 DNA sequence: TGTGCCAGCAGTTCCGGCGGGAGTTCCTACAATGAGCAGTTCTTC. The V gene is TRBV28, the J gene TRBJ2-1, with 7 positions matching TRBD2. The CDR3 covers 15 residues. Trimming took 4 bases from V and 1 from J; bases not matched to a gene: 4. Germline-derived CDR1 and CDR2 are MDHEN and SYDVKM.